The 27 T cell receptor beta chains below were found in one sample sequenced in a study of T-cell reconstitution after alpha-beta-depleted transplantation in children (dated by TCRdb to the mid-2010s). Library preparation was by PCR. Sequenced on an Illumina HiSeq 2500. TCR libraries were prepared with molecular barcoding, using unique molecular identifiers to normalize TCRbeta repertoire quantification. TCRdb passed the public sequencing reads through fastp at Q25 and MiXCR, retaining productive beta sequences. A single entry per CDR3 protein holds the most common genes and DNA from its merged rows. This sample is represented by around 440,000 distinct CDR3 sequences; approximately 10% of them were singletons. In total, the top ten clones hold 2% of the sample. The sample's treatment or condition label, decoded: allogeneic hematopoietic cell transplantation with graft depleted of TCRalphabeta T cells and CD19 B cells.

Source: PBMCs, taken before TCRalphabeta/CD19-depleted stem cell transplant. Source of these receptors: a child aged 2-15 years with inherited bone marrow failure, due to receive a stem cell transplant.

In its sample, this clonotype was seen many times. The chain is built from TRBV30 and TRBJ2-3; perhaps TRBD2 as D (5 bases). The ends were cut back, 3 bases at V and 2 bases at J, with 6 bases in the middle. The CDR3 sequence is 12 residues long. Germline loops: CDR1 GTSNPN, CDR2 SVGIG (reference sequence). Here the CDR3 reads CAWRDYTDTQYF. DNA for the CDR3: TGTGCCTGGAGAGACTACACAGATACGCAGTATTTT.

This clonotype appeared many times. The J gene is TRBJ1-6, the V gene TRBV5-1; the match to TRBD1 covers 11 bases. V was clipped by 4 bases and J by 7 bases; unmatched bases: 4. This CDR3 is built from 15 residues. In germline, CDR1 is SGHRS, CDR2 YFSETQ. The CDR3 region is CASSTGQGGNSPLHF. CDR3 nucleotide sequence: TGCGCCAGCAGCACGGGACAGGGGGGGAATTCACCCCTCCACTTT.

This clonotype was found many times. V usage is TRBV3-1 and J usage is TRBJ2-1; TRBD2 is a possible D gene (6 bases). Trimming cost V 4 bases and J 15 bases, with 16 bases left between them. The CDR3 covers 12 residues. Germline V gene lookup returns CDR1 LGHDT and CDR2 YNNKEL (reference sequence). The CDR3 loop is CASSPSGGNRFF. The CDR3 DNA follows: TGTGCCAGCAGCCCAAGTGGGGGGAACAGGTTCTTC.

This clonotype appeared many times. CDR3 sequence: CASSRGTGSNYGYTF. The CDR3 region has the DNA TGTGCCAGCAGCCGAGGGACAGGCTCTAACTATGGCTACACCTTC. The gene calls are TRBV28 and TRBJ1-2, with 8 bases identical to TRBD1. The CDR3 has 15 amino acids. V lost 6 bases, J lost 0 bases, and 6 bases stayed unmatched. Germline values: CDR1 MDHEN, CDR2 SYDVKM.

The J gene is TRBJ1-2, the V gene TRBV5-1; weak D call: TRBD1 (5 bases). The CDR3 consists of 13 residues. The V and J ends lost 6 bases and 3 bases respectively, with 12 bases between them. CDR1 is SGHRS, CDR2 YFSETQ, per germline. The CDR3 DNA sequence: TGCGCCAGCAACGCTGGGGGGGACTATGGCTACACCTTC. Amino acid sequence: CASNAGGDYGYTF.

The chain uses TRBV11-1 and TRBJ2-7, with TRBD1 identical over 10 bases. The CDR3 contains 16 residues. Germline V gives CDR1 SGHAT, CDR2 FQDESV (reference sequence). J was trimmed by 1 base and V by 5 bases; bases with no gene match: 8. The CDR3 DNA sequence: TGTGCCAGCAGCCCCATGGGGGACAGGGGATCCTACGAGCAGTACTTC. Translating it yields CASSPMGDRGSYEQYF.

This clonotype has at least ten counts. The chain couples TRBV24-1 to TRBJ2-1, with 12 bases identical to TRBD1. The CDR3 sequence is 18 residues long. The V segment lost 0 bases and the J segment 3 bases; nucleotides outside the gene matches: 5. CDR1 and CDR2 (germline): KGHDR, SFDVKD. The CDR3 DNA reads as TGTGCCACCAGTGATTTGGGGACAGGGGGCTTAGGCTACAATGAGCAGTTCTTC. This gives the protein CATSDLGTGGLGYNEQFF.

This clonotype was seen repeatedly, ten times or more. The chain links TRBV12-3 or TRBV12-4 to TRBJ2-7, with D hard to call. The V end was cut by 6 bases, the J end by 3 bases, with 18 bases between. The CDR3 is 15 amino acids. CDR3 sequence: CASSIAPTGHYEQYF. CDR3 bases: TGTGCCAGCAGCATTGCCCCCACTGGCCACTACGAGCAGTACTTC.

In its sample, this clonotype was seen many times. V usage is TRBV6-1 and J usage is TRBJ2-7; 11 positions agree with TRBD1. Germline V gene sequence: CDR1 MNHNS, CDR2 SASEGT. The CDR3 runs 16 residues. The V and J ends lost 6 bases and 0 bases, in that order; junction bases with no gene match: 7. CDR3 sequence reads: CASSRRDRGTSYEQYF. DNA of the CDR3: TGTGCCAGCAGCCGTAGGGACAGGGGGACCTCCTACGAGCAGTACTTC.

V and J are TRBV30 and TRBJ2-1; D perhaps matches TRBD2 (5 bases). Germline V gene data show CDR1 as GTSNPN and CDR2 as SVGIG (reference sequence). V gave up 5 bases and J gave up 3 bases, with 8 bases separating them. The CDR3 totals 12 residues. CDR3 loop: CAWGRGYNEQFF. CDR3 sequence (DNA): TGTGCCTGGGGCCGGGGCTACAATGAGCAGTTCTTC.

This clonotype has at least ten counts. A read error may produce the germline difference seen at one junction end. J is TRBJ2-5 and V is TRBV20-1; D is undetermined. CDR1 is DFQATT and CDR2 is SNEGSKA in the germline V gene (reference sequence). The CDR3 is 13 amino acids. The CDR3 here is CSASLLAQDTQYF. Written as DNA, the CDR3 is TGCAGTGCTAGTCTTCTGGCACAAGACACCCAGTACTTC.

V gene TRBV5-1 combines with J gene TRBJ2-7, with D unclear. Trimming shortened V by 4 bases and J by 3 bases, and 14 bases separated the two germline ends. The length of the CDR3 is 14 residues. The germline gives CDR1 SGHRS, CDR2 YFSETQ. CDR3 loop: CASSPEAVNYEQYF. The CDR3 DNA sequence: TGCGCCAGCAGCCCCGAGGCCGTCAACTACGAGCAGTACTTC.

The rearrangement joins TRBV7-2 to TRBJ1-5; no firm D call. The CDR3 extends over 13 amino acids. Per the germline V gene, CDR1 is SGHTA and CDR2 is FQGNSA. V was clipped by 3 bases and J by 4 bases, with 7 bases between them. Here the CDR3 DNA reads TGTGCCAGCAGCTTGTACCCGAATCAGCCCCAGCATTTT. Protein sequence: CASSLYPNQPQHF.

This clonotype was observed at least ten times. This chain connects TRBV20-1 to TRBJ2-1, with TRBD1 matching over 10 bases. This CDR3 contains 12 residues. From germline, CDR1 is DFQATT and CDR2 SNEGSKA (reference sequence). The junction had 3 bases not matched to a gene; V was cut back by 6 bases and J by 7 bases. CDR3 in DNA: TGCAGTGCCCCGGACAGGGGGAATGAGCAGTTCTTC. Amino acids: CSAPDRGNEQFF.

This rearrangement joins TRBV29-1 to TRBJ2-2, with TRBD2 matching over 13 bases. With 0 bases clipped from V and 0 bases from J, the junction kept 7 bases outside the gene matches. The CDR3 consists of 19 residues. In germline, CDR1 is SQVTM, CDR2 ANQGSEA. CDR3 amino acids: CSVEEPGLAGHANTGELFF. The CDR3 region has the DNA TGCAGCGTTGAAGAACCGGGACTAGCGGGACACGCGAACACCGGGGAGCTGTTTTTT.

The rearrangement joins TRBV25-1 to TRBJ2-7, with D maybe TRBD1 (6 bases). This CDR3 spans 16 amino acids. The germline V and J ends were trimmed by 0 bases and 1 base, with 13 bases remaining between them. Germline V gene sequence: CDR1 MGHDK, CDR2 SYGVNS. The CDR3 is CASSEYRQAVSYEQYF. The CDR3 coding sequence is TGTGCCAGCAGTGAATATAGACAGGCGGTTTCCTACGAGCAGTACTTC.

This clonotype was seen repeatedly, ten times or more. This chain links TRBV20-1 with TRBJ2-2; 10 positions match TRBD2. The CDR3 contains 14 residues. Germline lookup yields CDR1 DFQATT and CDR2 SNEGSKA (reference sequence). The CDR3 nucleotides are TGCAGCGCGACCGGGACTAGCGTTTCCGGGGAGCTGTTTTTT. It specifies CSATGTSVSGELFF.

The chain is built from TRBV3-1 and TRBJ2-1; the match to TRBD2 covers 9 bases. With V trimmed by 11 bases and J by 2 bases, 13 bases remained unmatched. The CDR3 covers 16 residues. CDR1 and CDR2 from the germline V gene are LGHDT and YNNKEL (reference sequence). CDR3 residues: CACTQRTSVTYNEQFF. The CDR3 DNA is TGTGCCTGCACCCAAAGGACTAGCGTCACCTACAATGAGCAGTTCTTC.

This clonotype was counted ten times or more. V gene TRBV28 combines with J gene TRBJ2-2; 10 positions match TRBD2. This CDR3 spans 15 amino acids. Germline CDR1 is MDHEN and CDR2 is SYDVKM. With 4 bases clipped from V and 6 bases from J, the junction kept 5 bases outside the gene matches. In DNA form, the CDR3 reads TGTGCCAGCAGTTGGCTAGCGGGAGCCGCCGGGGAGCTGTTTTTT. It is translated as CASSWLAGAAGELFF.

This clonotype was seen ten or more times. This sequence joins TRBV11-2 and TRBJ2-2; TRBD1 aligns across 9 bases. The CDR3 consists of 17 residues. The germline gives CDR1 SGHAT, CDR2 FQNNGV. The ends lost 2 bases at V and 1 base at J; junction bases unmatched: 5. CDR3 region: CASSLSPGQGNTGELFF. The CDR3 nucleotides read TGTGCCAGCAGCTTAAGTCCGGGACAGGGGAACACCGGGGAGCTGTTTTTT.

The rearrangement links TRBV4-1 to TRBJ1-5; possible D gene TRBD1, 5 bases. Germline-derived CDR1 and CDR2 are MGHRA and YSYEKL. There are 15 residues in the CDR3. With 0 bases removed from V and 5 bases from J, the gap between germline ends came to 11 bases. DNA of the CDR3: TGCGCCAGCAGCCAAGACCCGGGGCCCGATCAGCCCCAGCATTTT. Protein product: CASSQDPGPDQPQHF.

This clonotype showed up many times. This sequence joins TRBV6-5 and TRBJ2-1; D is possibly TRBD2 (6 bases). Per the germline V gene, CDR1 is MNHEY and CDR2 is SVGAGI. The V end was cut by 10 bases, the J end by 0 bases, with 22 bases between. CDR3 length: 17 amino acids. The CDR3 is CATRDSLSGFSYNEQFF. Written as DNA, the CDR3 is TGTGCCACAAGAGACAGCTTAAGCGGGTTCTCCTACAATGAGCAGTTCTTC.

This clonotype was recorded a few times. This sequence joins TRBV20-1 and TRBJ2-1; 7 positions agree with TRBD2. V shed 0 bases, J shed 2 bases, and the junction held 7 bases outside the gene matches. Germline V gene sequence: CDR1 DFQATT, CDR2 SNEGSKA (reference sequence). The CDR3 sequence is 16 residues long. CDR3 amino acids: CSARDYPSGPYNEQFF. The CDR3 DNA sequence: TGCAGTGCTAGAGATTACCCTAGCGGCCCCTACAATGAGCAGTTCTTC.

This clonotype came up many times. CDR3 DNA sequence: TGCAGCGTCCCGGGTCCCACCGGGGAGCTGTTTTTT. It translates to CSVPGPTGELFF. The chain combines TRBV29-1 with TRBJ2-2; D is uncertain. V was cut by 6 bases and J by 4 bases, with 9 bases left in between. There are 12 residues in the CDR3. The germline V gene has CDR1 SQVTM and CDR2 ANQGSEA.

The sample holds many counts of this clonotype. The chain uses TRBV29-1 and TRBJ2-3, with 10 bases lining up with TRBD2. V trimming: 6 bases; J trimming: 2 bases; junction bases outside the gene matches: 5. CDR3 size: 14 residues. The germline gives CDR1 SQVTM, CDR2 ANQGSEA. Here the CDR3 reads CSVIAGGSTDTQYF. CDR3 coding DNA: TGCAGCGTAATAGCGGGAGGATCCACAGATACGCAGTATTTT.

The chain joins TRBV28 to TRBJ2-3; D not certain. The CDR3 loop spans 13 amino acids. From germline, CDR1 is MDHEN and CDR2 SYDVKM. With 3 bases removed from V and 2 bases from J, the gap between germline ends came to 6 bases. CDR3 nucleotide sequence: TGTGCCAGCAGTTTGTTCCTCACAGATACGCAGTATTTT. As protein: CASSLFLTDTQYF.

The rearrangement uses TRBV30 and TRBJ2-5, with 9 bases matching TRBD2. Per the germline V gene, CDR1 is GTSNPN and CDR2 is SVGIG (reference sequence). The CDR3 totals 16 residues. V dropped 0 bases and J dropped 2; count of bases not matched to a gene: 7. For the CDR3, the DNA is TGTGCCTGGAGTGTAGTCCTAGCGGGGCAGCAAGAGACCCAGTACTTC. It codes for CAWSVVLAGQQETQYF.